This TCR beta chain was documented in a study of early T cells in non-severe SARS-CoV-2 infection. Study summary: Sequencing input comprised bulk RNA from unsorted whole blood; chain pairing was not available. Study observations and caveats: In VDJdb matching, anti-spike CD8 responses were favored while private and CD4 specificities went missing.

Comment on this clonotype: No antigen is known for it.

The CDR3 extends over 14 amino acids. Unmatched junction bases numbered 7, after V lost 6 bases and J lost 2 bases. CDR1 is DFQATT and CDR2 is SNEGSKA in the germline V gene (reference sequence). Unique molecular identifiers (one per individual cDNA molecule) were attached. TCRdb re-analysed the 5' RACE reads in MiXCR, keeping a single row per CDR3 protein. The sample yields some 58,000 distinct CDR3 sequences, 13% seen once. The sequencing input was whole blood. The receptor was isolated from an adult who was a healthcare worker with PCR-confirmed SARS-CoV-2 infection or an uninfected control (not recorded which). The V call is TRBV20-1, the J call TRBJ2-3; TRBD1 aligns across 8 bases. CDR3 nucleotide sequence: TGCAGTGCCCAGACAGGGGCTTACACAGATACGCAGTATTTT. The encoded protein is CSAQTGAYTDTQYF.